These 27 T cell receptor beta chains came from one sample sequenced in a study of shared clonotypes between healthy human individuals (TCRdb year 2020). For the CD8 naive samples, CD45RO-negative cells were positively selected for CCR7, yielding a CD45RA+CCR7+ population from which TemRA cells were excluded. Receptor libraries were prepared by the immunoSEQ multiplex PCR assay. As stored in TCRdb, this immuneACCESS dataset retains in-frame rearrangements with V and J assigned. A fraction of the clones does not appear; measured against another copy, unresolved V genes explain less than half of the discrepancy, and the remainder lacks a known reason. For this sample there are about 2 million clones; about 95% appear just once. The ten top clones hold 0.9% to 1.5% of the sample. Sample: naive CD8+ T cells sorted from blood. The cell subset or site label on this specimen signifies: CD45RA+CCR7+. All receptors come from a man between 18 and 29 years old in good health.

The chain employs TRBV27 and TRBJ2-1, with a possible D match to TRBD1 (6 bases). Trimming stripped 2 bases from V and 8 bases from J, with 10 bases between. CDR1 and CDR2 from the germline V gene are MNHEY and SMNVEV (reference sequence). The CDR3 is 13 amino acids. CDR3 residues: CASSLQGIDEQFF. DNA of the CDR3: TGTGCCAGCAGTTTACAGGGGATCGATGAGCAGTTCTTC.

The V and J genes are TRBV4-3 and TRBJ2-5; 8 bases fit TRBD2. Looked up from germline, CDR1 is LGHNA and CDR2 is YSLEER. This CDR3 spans 16 amino acids. V was pared by 2 bases and J by 5 bases, with 10 bases of the junction left unmatched. The DNA for the CDR3 is TGCGCCAGCAGCCAATCCACCGGGACTAGGACTGAGACCCAGTACTTC. The encoded protein is CASSQSTGTRTETQYF.

The chain recombines TRBV4-2 with TRBJ2-1, with 9 bases lining up with TRBD2. The CDR3 covers 15 residues. The V gene's germline CDR1 is LGHNA and CDR2 YNFKEQ. The trim removed 2 bases at V and 9 bases at J, leaving 8 bases unmatched. CDR3 coding DNA: TGTGCCAGCAGCCAACGCAGCGGGGGGAGCGTTGAGCAGTTCTTC. It is translated as CASSQRSGGSVEQFF.

The rearrangement joins TRBV11-2 to TRBJ2-7; 15 nucleotides match TRBD2. V trimming: 3 bases; J trimming: 6 bases; junction bases outside the gene matches: 3. Germline lookup yields CDR1 SGHAT and CDR2 FQNNGV. The CDR3 is 15 amino acids. The CDR3 region is CASSLVGLAGGEQYF. The CDR3 coding sequence is TGTGCCAGCAGCTTGGTGGGACTAGCGGGAGGCGAGCAGTACTTC.

The genes are TRBV9 and TRBJ2-7, with 8 bases aligning to TRBD2. J was trimmed by 1 base and V by 4 bases; bases with no gene match: 7. This CDR3 spans 15 amino acids. Germline assignment: CDR1 SGDLS and CDR2 YYNGEE. The CDR3 spells CASSPGAGVSYEQYF. The CDR3 coding sequence is TGTGCCAGCAGCCCCGGAGCGGGAGTGTCCTACGAGCAGTACTTC.

For the CDR3, the DNA is TGTGCCAGCAGATGGGCTGCGGCTAGCACAGATACGCAGTATTTT. Protein sequence: CASRWAAASTDTQYF. The rearrangement uses TRBV27 and TRBJ2-3, with D unclear. CDR1 MNHEY and CDR2 SMNVEV come from the germline V gene (reference sequence). This CDR3 is 15 amino acids long. Trimming cost V 6 bases and J 0 bases, with 13 bases left between them.

The genes are TRBV15 and TRBJ2-3, with 8 bases identical to TRBD1. Germline V gives CDR1 LNHNV, CDR2 YYDKDF (reference sequence). The CDR3 is made up of 16 amino acids. The V gene end was trimmed by 5 bases and the J gene end by 4 bases; junction bases not matched to a gene: 11. CDR3 residues: CATSAPETGVSDTQYF. CDR3 sequence (DNA): TGTGCCACCAGCGCCCCCGAGACAGGGGTGTCAGATACGCAGTATTTT.

This chain's CDR3 is CASSSRNLDSLDYEQYF. CDR3 bases: TGCGCCAGCAGCTCCAGAAACCTAGACTCTCTGGATTACGAGCAGTACTTC. The chain has TRBV5-1 and TRBJ2-7; unclear D gene. Trimming removed 3 bases from V and 4 bases from J, with 23 bases in between. Germline V gene lookup returns CDR1 SGHRS and CDR2 YFSETQ. This CDR3 spans 17 amino acids.

The rearrangement uses TRBV29-1 and TRBJ2-7, with TRBD2 matching 8 bases. With V trimmed by 3 bases and J by 6 bases, 13 bases remained unmatched. CDR3 size: 15 residues. CDR1 and CDR2 (germline): SQVTM, ANQGSEA. In DNA, the CDR3 is TGCAGCGTTGACGACCCGGGGACTAGTGCCGGCGAGCAGTACTTC. Residues: CSVDDPGTSAGEQYF.

The chain uses TRBV25-1 and TRBJ1-5; D not certain. V shed 3 bases and J shed 0 bases, with 12 bases lying between them. The germline gives CDR1 MGHDK, CDR2 SYGVNS. The CDR3 consists of 16 residues. The CDR3 reads CASSDAGVDSNQPQHF. In DNA form, the CDR3 reads TGTGCCAGCAGTGATGCGGGCGTTGATAGCAATCAGCCCCAGCATTTT.

V gene TRBV18 combines with J gene TRBJ2-2; 7 nucleotides match TRBD1. The CDR3 is 17 residues long. Trimming at V came to 2 bases and at J to 4 bases, leaving 10 bases not matched to a gene. Germline V gene data show CDR1 as KGHSH and CDR2 as LQKENI. The CDR3 nucleotides are TGTGCCAGCTCACCAGAGCAGGGGGATCCGGCCACCGGGGAGCTGTTTTTT. This encodes CASSPEQGDPATGELFF.

This clone occurred once. The V gene is TRBV5-1, the J gene TRBJ2-2, with D uncertain. The CDR3 covers 17 residues. V lost 0 bases and J 0 bases, leaving 12 bases between the germline ends. Germline assignment: CDR1 SGHRS and CDR2 YFSETQ. CDR3 sequence reads: CASSLDVERANTGELFF. DNA of the CDR3: TGCGCCAGCAGCTTGGATGTCGAGCGAGCGAACACCGGGGAGCTGTTTTTT.

The count of this clone is one. The chain joins TRBV7-9 to TRBJ2-7, with 10 bases that match TRBD1. The CDR3 is made up of 14 amino acids. The J segment lost 3 bases and the V segment lost 4 bases, leaving 3 bases of the junction unmatched. Per the germline V gene, CDR1 is SEHNR and CDR2 is FQNEAQ (reference sequence). The CDR3: CASSSTGGRYEQYF. Here the CDR3 DNA reads TGTGCCAGCAGCTCGACAGGGGGCCGCTACGAGCAGTACTTC.

J is TRBJ2-7 and V is TRBV7-6; 8 nucleotides align to TRBD1. CDR3 length equals 15 residues. Germline trimming cut 1 base from V and 3 bases from J; bases unmatched to any gene: 5. CDR1 is SGHVS and CDR2 is FNYEAQ in the germline V gene. The DNA of the CDR3 is TGTGCCAGCAGCTTAGGGGGACAGGTACTCTACGAGCAGTACTTC. It codes for CASSLGGQVLYEQYF.

The chain recombines TRBV5-1 with TRBJ2-7; 10 nucleotides match TRBD2. From germline, CDR1 is SGHRS and CDR2 YFSETQ. Trimming removed 4 bases from V and 0 bases from J; junction bases left unmatched: 4. There are 15 residues in the CDR3. In DNA, the CDR3 is TGCGCCAGCAGCCCACTAGCGGGGACCTCCTACGAGCAGTACTTC. It specifies CASSPLAGTSYEQYF.

V gene TRBV2 combines with J gene TRBJ2-1, with 11 bases that match TRBD2. The CDR3 has 16 amino acids. The V and J ends lost 6 bases and 1 base, in that order; junction bases with no gene match: 5. Germline CDR1 SNHLY, CDR2 FYNNEI. The CDR3 loop is CASSRSSGRSYNEQFF. CDR3 in DNA: TGTGCCAGCAGCCGATCTAGCGGGAGGTCCTACAATGAGCAGTTCTTC.

The J gene is TRBJ2-2, the V gene TRBV21-1. TRBV21-1 is deemed a pseudogene. The CDR3 sequence is 15 residues long. The CDR3 region has the DNA TGTGCCAGCGACGGACAGCGGGTCTATCCGGGGGAGCTGTTTTTT. Encoded protein: CASDGQRVYPGELFF.

V is TRBV10-3 and J is TRBJ2-1; the D is unclear. Trimming stripped 8 bases from V and 8 bases from J, with 16 bases between. The CDR3 runs to 13 residues. The germline gives CDR1 ENHRY, CDR2 SYGVKD. CDR3 nucleotides: TGTGCCATCGGGTGGGCCCCGGACGATGAGCAGTTCTTC. Its translation is CAIGWAPDDEQFF.

The rearrangement joins TRBV2 to TRBJ1-5; D gene ambiguous. There are 14 residues in the CDR3. CDR1 and CDR2 (germline): SNHLY, FYNNEI. V was shortened by 2 bases and J by 1 base, with 6 bases between the two germline ends. Here the CDR3 reads CASSERQSNQPQHF. Here the CDR3 DNA reads TGTGCCAGCAGTGAACGCCAAAGCAATCAGCCCCAGCATTTT.

The V call is TRBV10-3, the J call TRBJ2-7; D may be TRBD2 (5 bases). Deletions cut 4 bases from V and 5 bases from J, with 18 bases between. Germline V gene data show CDR1 as ENHRY and CDR2 as SYGVKD. The CDR3 covers 15 residues. CDR3 DNA: TGTGCCATCAGTGGGGATTCGGGGATTAGCGACGAGCAGTACTTC. It translates to CAISGDSGISDEQYF.

This CDR3 is CASGPGLSYEQYF. CDR3 in DNA: TGTGCTAGTGGGCCGGGTCTATCCTACGAGCAGTACTTC. The chain couples TRBV12-5 to TRBJ2-7; D remains ambiguous. The CDR3 covers 13 residues. V lost 6 bases and J 1 base, leaving 10 bases between the germline ends. CDR1 and CDR2 from the germline V gene are LGHNT and FRNRAP. Supplemented by reference TRBV12-5 and TRBJ2-7, the full variable domain reads DARVTQTPRHKVTEMGQEVTMRCQPILGHNTVFWYRQTMMQGLELLAYFRNRAPLDDSGMPKDRFSAEMPDATLATLKIQPSEPRDSAVYFCASGPGLSYEQYFGPGTRLTVT.

The V gene is TRBV10-1, the J gene TRBJ2-2; no clear D gene. The CDR3 length is 12 residues. Between the trimmed V and J ends, which lost 3 bases and 6 bases, there was a span of 5 bases. Germline V gene data show CDR1 as WNHNN and CDR2 as SYGVQD (reference sequence). CDR3 in DNA: TGCGCCAGCAGTGATCCCCCCGGGGAGCTGTTTTTT. It translates to CASSDPPGELFF.

In regard to this clone: The same CDR3 can be traced to other DNA sequences in this sample. The rearrangement joins TRBV27 to TRBJ2-2; 11 nucleotides line up with TRBD2. The length of the CDR3 is 15 residues. V was clipped by 3 bases and J by 4 bases; unmatched bases: 1. Germline CDR1 reads MNHEY; CDR2 reads SMNVEV (reference sequence). As DNA, the CDR3 is TGTGCCAGCAGTTTTACTAGCGGGGGCACCGGGGAGCTGTTTTTT. It is translated as CASSFTSGGTGELFF.

V and J are TRBV10-3 and TRBJ2-3, with D unresolved. The CDR3 runs 15 residues. Per germline, CDR1 ENHRY and CDR2 SYGVKD. The ends were cut back, 7 bases at V and 0 bases at J, with 14 bases in the middle. The CDR3 region has the DNA TGTGCCATCACGGGTACACTTGCTAGCACAGATACGCAGTATTTT. This codes for CAITGTLASTDTQYF.

This clone was recorded a few times. The gene calls are TRBV6-5 and TRBJ2-2; D remains ambiguous. V was pared by 0 bases and J by 1 base, with 6 bases between. Germline CDR1 and CDR2: MNHEY and SVGAGI. The CDR3 sequence is 15 residues long. Written as DNA, the CDR3 is TGTGCCAGCAGTTACTCGTGGGAGAACACCGGGGAGCTGTTTTTT. Translation: CASSYSWENTGELFF.

The chain links TRBV5-6 to TRBJ2-7; D possibly matches TRBD1 or TRBD2 (5 bases each). CDR1 and CDR2 (germline): SGHDT, YYEEEE. The CDR3 runs 14 residues. Trimming pared 3 bases from V and 3 bases from J, leaving 13 bases between. In DNA form, the CDR3 reads TGTGCCAGCAGCTCGGTAGGGGCGGGCTACGAGCAGTACTTC. Residues: CASSSVGAGYEQYF.

The gene calls are TRBV6-5 and TRBJ1-6, with D hard to call. The CDR3 spans 15 residues. The germline V gene has CDR1 MNHEY and CDR2 SVGAGI. The V and J ends lost 5 bases and 8 bases respectively, with 16 bases between them. CDR3 in amino acids: CASSPRTVRDSPLHF. The CDR3 DNA sequence: TGTGCCAGCAGTCCCCGGACGGTTCGGGATTCACCCCTCCACTTT.